This T cell receptor beta chain was sequenced during a study of T cells in Graves' hyperthyroidism and ophthalmopathy. The length of the CDR3 is 14 residues. Germline V CDR1 and CDR2: DFQATT, SNEGSKA (reference sequence). Trimming pared 1 base from V and 0 bases from J, leaving 7 bases between. Amplification yielded TCR beta CDR3 regions, with RNA transcripts as the source. A set of HTBI primers served as the primers for a first-round RT-PCR of the TCR CDR3. TCRdb re-called the multiplex PCR reads with MiXCR, one entry per CDR3 protein. The sample includes 600,000 to 650,000 distinct CDR3 sequences, about a fifth of them seen just once.

This chain connects TRBV20-1 to TRBJ2-1; D unclear. The TCR sequence derives from a man aged 25-45 years with Graves' ophthalmopathy. The sequenced sample consisted of blood. The CDR3 is CSARAPPSYNEQFF. The CDR3 DNA reads TGCAGTGCTAGAGCCCCCCCCTCCTACAATGAGCAGTTCTTC.